These 28 T cell receptor beta chains were all obtained from the same sample, sequenced in a study of identical twins. Using its own MiXCR run on the 5' RACE reads, TCRdb lists one record per CDR3 protein. The sample consists of over 600,000 distinct CDR3 sequences, about 20% of them appearing once. These data also featured in a second study, about T cells expressing NK-cell markers.

Sequencing was done on a sample of PBMCs. These receptors originate from a woman aged 18-35 years in good health.

This clonotype occurred a few times. The V and J genes are TRBV7-7 and TRBJ2-5; D gene uncertain. Trimming left V 2 bases short and J 0 bases short, with 4 bases between. Germline V lookup: CDR1 SSHAT, CDR2 FNYEAQ (reference sequence). This CDR3 comprises 13 residues. The CDR3 DNA is TGTGCCAGCAGCTTAAACCACCAAGAGACCCAGTACTTC. As protein: CASSLNHQETQYF.

This chain uses TRBV6-5 with TRBJ2-7, with a tentative D call TRBD1 (6 bases). CDR1 MNHEY and CDR2 SVGAGI come from the germline V gene. V was pared by 4 bases and J by 2 bases, with 12 bases between. The CDR3 runs to 14 residues. CDR3: CASSWGTGTYEQYF. The CDR3 DNA reads as TGTGCCAGCAGTTGGGGAACAGGGACCTACGAGCAGTACTTC.

This clonotype was counted a few times. J is TRBJ2-1 and V is TRBV7-6, with D perhaps matching TRBD1 or TRBD2 (5 bases each). This CDR3 contains 17 residues. V lost 2 bases, J lost 5 bases, and 19 bases lay in between. CDR1 is SGHVS and CDR2 is FNYEAQ in the germline V gene. CDR3 in amino acids: CASSLRGPTSGHNEQFF. The CDR3 DNA reads as TGTGCCAGCAGCTTAAGGGGACCGACTTCGGGACACAATGAGCAGTTCTTC.

As DNA, the CDR3 is TGTGCCACCAGTCAAAGCGGGAGGTTTAGTCAGGAGCAGTTCTTC. Its translation is CATSQSGRFSQEQFF. The chain uses TRBV24-1 and TRBJ2-1, with 9 positions matching TRBD2. Germline CDR1 and CDR2: KGHDR and SFDVKD. The CDR3 loop spans 15 amino acids. Trimming at V came to 6 bases and at J to 10 bases, leaving 12 bases not matched to a gene.

This clonotype was counted ten times or more. This sequence joins TRBV29-1 and TRBJ2-7, with D possibly being TRBD1 or TRBD2 (5 bases each). The CDR3 extends over 12 amino acids. The V and J ends lost 7 bases and 0 bases respectively, with 10 bases between them. The germline V gene has CDR1 SQVTM and CDR2 ANQGSEA. CDR3: CSAGTSSYEQYF. For the CDR3, the DNA is TGCAGCGCGGGGACGTCCTCCTACGAGCAGTACTTC.

The chain has TRBV7-9 and TRBJ2-5, with D tentatively TRBD2 (5 bases). Germline loops: CDR1 SEHNR, CDR2 FQNEAQ (reference sequence). V lost 5 bases and J 5 bases, leaving 15 bases between the germline ends. The CDR3 has 14 amino acids. In nucleotides, the CDR3 is TGTGCCAGCAGCCGTGAAGAGGGAAGGGAGACCCAGTACTTC. It encodes CASSREEGRETQYF.

This clonotype was counted many times. The chain is built from TRBV7-9 and TRBJ2-3; 7 positions agree with TRBD1. Looked up from germline, CDR1 is SEHNR and CDR2 is FQNEAQ (reference sequence). The V gene end was trimmed by 7 bases and the J gene end by 4 bases; junction bases not matched to a gene: 8. This CDR3 spans 14 amino acids. CDR3 nucleotide sequence: TGTGCCAGCACCCATAACAGGGGTGCAGATACGCAGTATTTT. Translating gives CASTHNRGADTQYF.

This clonotype was picked up a small number of times. The chain combines TRBV2 with TRBJ2-1, with D maybe TRBD1 (6 bases). The CDR3 loop spans 13 amino acids. CDR1 and CDR2 from the germline V gene are SNHLY and FYNNEI. V lost 8 bases to trimming and J lost 5 bases, with 13 bases between them. CDR3: CASWGPPHNEQFF. CDR3 nucleotide sequence: TGTGCCAGCTGGGGGCCCCCCCACAATGAGCAGTTCTTC.

V and J are TRBV6-5 and TRBJ1-1; D remains unclear. V was clipped by 2 bases and J by 9 bases, with 13 bases between them. This CDR3 region has 13 residues. Germline V gene sequence: CDR1 MNHEY, CDR2 SVGAGI. For the CDR3, the DNA is TGTGCCAGCAGTTACACTTTCGGCCAGAAAGCTTTCTTT. Translating gives CASSYTFGQKAFF.

The rearrangement joins TRBV7-9 to TRBJ2-2; D gene unclear. Germline CDR1 is SEHNR and CDR2 is FQNEAQ (reference sequence). This CDR3 is built from 15 residues. Trimming took off 5 bases at V and 1 base at J, with 11 bases between the two ends. The CDR3 is CASSPFGLNTGELFF. CDR3 DNA: TGTGCCAGCAGCCCCTTCGGGCTGAACACCGGGGAGCTGTTTTTT.

This clonotype was recorded a few times. The chain uses TRBV5-1 and TRBJ2-1; perhaps TRBD2 as D (5 bases). With 4 bases removed from V and 9 bases from J, the gap between germline ends came to 17 bases. The V gene's germline CDR1 is SGHRS and CDR2 YFSETQ. This CDR3 comprises 14 residues. Here the CDR3 reads CASSPGSALGEQFF. CDR3 DNA: TGCGCCAGCAGCCCCGGTAGCGCCTTAGGTGAGCAGTTCTTC.

The chain links TRBV7-9 to TRBJ2-5; 11 bases are shared with TRBD1. The CDR3 contains 16 residues. The V and J ends lost 5 bases and 7 bases, in that order; junction bases with no gene match: 12. In germline, CDR1 is SEHNR, CDR2 FQNEAQ (reference sequence). This chain's CDR3 is CASSPGQGARPGTQYF. The DNA of the CDR3 is TGTGCCAGCAGCCCTGGACAGGGGGCGAGGCCGGGGACCCAGTACTTC.

The table lists this clonotype with a few counts. The chain couples TRBV12-3 or TRBV12-4 to TRBJ2-2; TRBD2 matches 7 bases. The CDR3 contains 14 residues. The V segment lost 5 bases and the J segment 5 bases; nucleotides outside the gene matches: 5. DNA of the CDR3: TGTGCCAGCAGTCGGACTAGAGGGACCGGGGAGCTGTTTTTT. As protein: CASSRTRGTGELFF.

In this sample, this clonotype turned up a few times. J is TRBJ2-1 and V is TRBV6-5, with D tentatively TRBD1 or TRBD2 (5 bases each). The CDR3 covers 12 residues. The germline CDR1 and CDR2 sequences are MNHEY and SVGAGI. V dropped 6 bases and J dropped 13 bases, with 16 bases sitting between them. The CDR3 sequence is CASSPGAVGQFF. In DNA, the CDR3 is TGTGCCAGCAGCCCCGGGGCAGTCGGCCAGTTCTTC.

The chain joins TRBV12-5 to TRBJ2-1; D remains unclear. Trimming removed 0 bases from V and 8 bases from J, with 14 bases in between. Germline lookup yields CDR1 LGHNT and CDR2 FRNRAP. The CDR3 contains 15 residues. CDR3: CASGLVLVNLHEQFF. Written as DNA, the CDR3 is TGTGCTAGTGGTTTGGTATTAGTAAACCTCCATGAGCAGTTCTTC.

The rearrangement uses TRBV20-1 and TRBJ2-5; D ambiguous. V was clipped by 6 bases and J by 1 base, with 9 bases between them. The CDR3 covers 12 residues. Germline V gene sequence: CDR1 DFQATT, CDR2 SNEGSKA (reference sequence). CDR3 in DNA: TGCAGTGCAAGACGGATCCAAGAGACCCAGTACTTC. This translates into CSARRIQETQYF.

This sequence joins TRBV7-2 and TRBJ1-1; no definite D call. Trimming removed 3 bases from V and 8 bases from J, with 7 bases in between. Germline CDR1 is SGHTA and CDR2 is FQGNSA. CDR3 length: 11 residues. The CDR3 is CASSFHGEAFF. The CDR3 nucleotides are TGTGCCAGCAGCTTCCATGGCGAAGCTTTCTTT.

Many counts were recorded for this clonotype. This rearrangement joins TRBV6-1 to TRBJ2-3; TRBD2 matches 12 bases. Germline assignment: CDR1 MNHNS and CDR2 SASEGT. This CDR3 has 18 residues. The V gene end was trimmed by 6 bases and the J gene end by 2 bases; junction bases not matched to a gene: 12. The CDR3 DNA reads TGTGCCAGCAGGGCGGCCGGACTAGCGGGAAGCAACACAGATACGCAGTATTTT. It is translated as CASRAAGLAGSNTDTQYF.

The rearrangement joins TRBV5-6 to TRBJ2-1; no clear D. Trimming shortened V by 6 bases and J by 1 base, and 8 bases separated the two germline ends. The CDR3 consists of 13 residues. The germline CDR1 and CDR2 sequences are SGHDT and YYEEEE. DNA of the CDR3: TGTGCCAGCAAGGACGGATCCTACAATGAGCAGTTCTTC. This codes for CASKDGSYNEQFF.

The V call is TRBV20-1, the J call TRBJ2-7; no clear D gene. Trimming removed 5 bases from V and 3 bases from J, with 17 bases in between. The germline CDR1 and CDR2 sequences are DFQATT and SNEGSKA (reference sequence). The CDR3 loop spans 14 amino acids. CDR3 residues: CSAPSRPTSYEQYF. DNA for the CDR3: TGCAGTGCTCCCTCAAGACCGACGAGCTACGAGCAGTACTTC.

Many counts were recorded for this clonotype. CDR3 in amino acids: CASSSGNSPLHF. The CDR3 DNA reads TGTGCCAGCAGTTCGGGCAATTCACCCCTCCACTTT. The V call is TRBV12-3 or TRBV12-4, the J call TRBJ1-6; D ambiguous. This CDR3 has 12 amino acids. Trimming took off 4 bases at V and 7 bases at J, with 5 bases between the two ends.

This clonotype was counted only a few times. V gene TRBV20-1 combines with J gene TRBJ2-3; D is perhaps TRBD2 (5 bases). Germline V gene data show CDR1 as DFQATT and CDR2 as SNEGSKA (reference sequence). The CDR3 covers 13 residues. Trimming took off 6 bases at V and 0 bases at J, with 10 bases between the two ends. The DNA for the CDR3 is TGCAGTGCAACGACTATTAGCACAGATACGCAGTATTTT. It specifies CSATTISTDTQYF.

The CDR3 region has the DNA TGTGCCAGCGGAACCTTGAGATTCACTGAAGCTTTCTTT. It yields the protein CASGTLRFTEAFF. This chain joins TRBV6-1 and TRBJ1-1, with unresolved D. CDR1 MNHNS and CDR2 SASEGT come from the germline V gene. Trimming removed 8 bases from V and 4 bases from J, with 14 bases in between. The CDR3 spans 13 residues.

This clonotype was seen a handful of times. CDR3 sequence (DNA): TGCAGTGCGGCCAATCGCAGGGACTTCTCCTACGAGCAGTACTTC. It codes for CSAANRRDFSYEQYF. This chain connects TRBV20-1 to TRBJ2-7, with D perhaps matching TRBD2 (6 bases). The V end lost 6 bases, the J end lost 0 bases, and 18 bases lay between the germline ends. The CDR3 is 15 residues long. Germline V lookup: CDR1 DFQATT, CDR2 SNEGSKA (reference sequence).

V gene TRBV13 combines with J gene TRBJ2-1; TRBD1 agrees at 7 bases. CDR3 size: 16 residues. Germline V gene sequence: CDR1 PRHDT, CDR2 FYEKMQ (reference sequence). With V trimmed by 2 bases and J by 2 bases, 6 bases remained unmatched. The CDR3 DNA sequence: TGTGCCAGCAGCTTACGTAGGGGGCAAACCTACAATGAGCAGTTCTTC. Amino acids: CASSLRRGQTYNEQFF.

The chain carries TRBV30 and TRBJ2-7; maybe TRBD1 (6 bases). The V end was cut by 5 bases, the J end by 4 bases, with 9 bases between. The CDR3 covers 11 residues. Germline lookup yields CDR1 GTSNPN and CDR2 SVGIG (reference sequence). CDR3 in amino acids: CAWAQGYEQYF. The CDR3 coding sequence is TGTGCCTGGGCACAGGGTTACGAGCAGTACTTC.

This clonotype was picked up a small number of times. At one of its ends the junction is not consistent with the germline gene, which may arise from a read error. The rearrangement joins TRBV12-3 or TRBV12-4 to TRBJ1-1, with 8 bases that match TRBD1. CDR3 length: 11 residues. Here the CDR3 reads CASSLGQGSLF. Here the CDR3 DNA reads TGTGCCAGCAGTCTCGGACAGGGAAGTCTCTTT.

The chain couples TRBV5-6 to TRBJ2-7; 13 nucleotides agree with TRBD2. With V trimmed by 4 bases and J by 4 bases, 5 bases remained unmatched. Germline values: CDR1 SGHDT, CDR2 YYEEEE. The length of the CDR3 is 15 residues. In nucleotides, the CDR3 is TGTGCCAGCAGCCGGACTAGCGGGAGTCTTTACGAGCAGTACTTC. Protein sequence: CASSRTSGSLYEQYF.